The 4 T cell receptor beta chains presented below share a single source sample, sequenced in a study of T cell changes during pregnancy in multiple sclerosis. The table came from immunoSEQ multiplex PCR; TCRdb's copy has only in-frame clones and leaves some out. The table records 55,000 to 85,000 clones, around 94% of them present only once. The source material was peripheral blood, sampled in the third trimester of pregnancy. The receptors shown here come from a female donor with multiple sclerosis, enrolled in a pregnancy study.

The V call is TRBV14, the J call TRBJ1-6; unclear D gene. Trimming shortened V by 3 bases and J by 7 bases, and 16 bases separated the two germline ends. Germline V CDR1 and CDR2: SGHDN, FVKESK. The CDR3 runs 16 residues. The CDR3 loop reads CASSQMIGLSNSPLHF. In nucleotides, the CDR3 is TGTGCCAGCAGCCAGATGATTGGTCTATCCAATTCACCCCTCCACTTT.

This rearrangement joins TRBV7-2 to TRBJ2-7; 8 nucleotides match TRBD1. The germline gives CDR1 SGHTA, CDR2 FQGNSA. The CDR3 is made up of 14 amino acids. Trimming took 5 bases from V and 3 from J; bases not matched to a gene: 6. The CDR3: CASSRDRWDYEQYF. The DNA of the CDR3 is TGTGCCAGCAGCCGGGACAGGTGGGACTACGAGCAGTACTTC.

This chain links TRBV6-1 with TRBJ2-1; 8 bases map to TRBD2. Germline loops: CDR1 MNHNS, CDR2 SASEGT. The CDR3 contains 15 residues. J was trimmed by 8 bases and V by 11 bases; bases with no gene match: 17. CDR3 region: CAVFGIAGPRYEQFF. CDR3 coding DNA: TGTGCCGTCTTTGGAATAGCGGGGCCGCGCTATGAGCAGTTCTTC.

The chain combines TRBV2 with TRBJ1-1, with 7 bases identical to TRBD1. V lost 5 bases, J lost 0 bases, and 6 bases stayed unmatched. Germline-derived CDR1 and CDR2 are SNHLY and FYNNEI. This CDR3 is 15 amino acids long. CDR3 sequence (DNA): TGTGCCAGCAGTCCACCGGACAGGATGAACACTGAAGCTTTCTTT. Amino acids: CASSPPDRMNTEAFF.